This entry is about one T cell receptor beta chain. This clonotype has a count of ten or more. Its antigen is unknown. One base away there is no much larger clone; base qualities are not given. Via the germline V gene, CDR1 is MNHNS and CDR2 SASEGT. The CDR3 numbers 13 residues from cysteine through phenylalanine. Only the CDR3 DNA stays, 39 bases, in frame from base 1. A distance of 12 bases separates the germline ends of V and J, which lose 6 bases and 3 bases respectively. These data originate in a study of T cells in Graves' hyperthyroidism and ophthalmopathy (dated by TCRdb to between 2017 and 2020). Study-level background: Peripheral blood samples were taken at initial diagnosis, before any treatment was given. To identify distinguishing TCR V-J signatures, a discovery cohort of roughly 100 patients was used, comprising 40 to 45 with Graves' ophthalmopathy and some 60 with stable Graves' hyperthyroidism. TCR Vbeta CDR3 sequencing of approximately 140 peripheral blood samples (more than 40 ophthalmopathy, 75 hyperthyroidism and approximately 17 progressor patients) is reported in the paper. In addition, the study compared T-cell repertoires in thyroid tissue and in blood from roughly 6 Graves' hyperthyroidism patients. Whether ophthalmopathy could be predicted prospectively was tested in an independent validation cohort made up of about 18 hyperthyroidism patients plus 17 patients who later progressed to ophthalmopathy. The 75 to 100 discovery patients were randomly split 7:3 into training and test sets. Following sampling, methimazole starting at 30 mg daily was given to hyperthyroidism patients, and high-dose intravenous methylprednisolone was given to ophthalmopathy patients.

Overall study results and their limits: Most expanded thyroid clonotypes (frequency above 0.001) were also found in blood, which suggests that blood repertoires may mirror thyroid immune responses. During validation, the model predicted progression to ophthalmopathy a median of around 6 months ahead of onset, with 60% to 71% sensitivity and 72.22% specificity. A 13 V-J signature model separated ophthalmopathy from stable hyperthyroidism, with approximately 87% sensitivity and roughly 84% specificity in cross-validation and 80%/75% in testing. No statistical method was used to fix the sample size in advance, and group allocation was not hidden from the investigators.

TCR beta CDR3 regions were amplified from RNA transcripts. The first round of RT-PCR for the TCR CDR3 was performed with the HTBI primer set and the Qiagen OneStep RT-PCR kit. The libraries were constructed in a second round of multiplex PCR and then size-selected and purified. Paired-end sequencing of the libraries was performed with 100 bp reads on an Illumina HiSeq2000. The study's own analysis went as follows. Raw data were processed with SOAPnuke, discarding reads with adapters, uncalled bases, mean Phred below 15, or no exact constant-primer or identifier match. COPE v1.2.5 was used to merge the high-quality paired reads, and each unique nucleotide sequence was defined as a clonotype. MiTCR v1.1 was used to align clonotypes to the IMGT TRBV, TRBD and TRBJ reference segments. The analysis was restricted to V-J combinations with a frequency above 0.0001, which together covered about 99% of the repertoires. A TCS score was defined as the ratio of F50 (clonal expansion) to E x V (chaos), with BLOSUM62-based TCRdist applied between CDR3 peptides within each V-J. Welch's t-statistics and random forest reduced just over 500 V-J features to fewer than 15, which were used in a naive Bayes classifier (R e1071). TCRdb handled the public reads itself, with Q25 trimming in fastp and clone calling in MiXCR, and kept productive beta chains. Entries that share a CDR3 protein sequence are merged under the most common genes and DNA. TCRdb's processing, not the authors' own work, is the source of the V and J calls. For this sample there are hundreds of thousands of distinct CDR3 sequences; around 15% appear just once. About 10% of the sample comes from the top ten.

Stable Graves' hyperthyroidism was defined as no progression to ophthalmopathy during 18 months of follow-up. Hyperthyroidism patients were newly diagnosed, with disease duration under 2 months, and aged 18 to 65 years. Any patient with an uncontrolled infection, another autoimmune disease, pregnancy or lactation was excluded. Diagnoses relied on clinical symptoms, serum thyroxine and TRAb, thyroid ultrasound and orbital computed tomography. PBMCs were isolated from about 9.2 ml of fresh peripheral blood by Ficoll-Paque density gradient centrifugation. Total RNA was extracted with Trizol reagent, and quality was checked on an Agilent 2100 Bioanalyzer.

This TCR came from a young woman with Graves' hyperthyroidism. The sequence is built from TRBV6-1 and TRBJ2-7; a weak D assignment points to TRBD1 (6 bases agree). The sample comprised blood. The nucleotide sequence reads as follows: TGTGCCAGCAGCCGGACAGACCTCTACGAGCAGTACTTC. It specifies CASSRTDLYEQYF.